The T cell receptor (beta chain) under discussion was sequenced for a study of blood T cell repertoires in COVID-19. This clone has only one observation. Repertoires were generated with immunoSEQ multiplex PCR, while TCRdb's copy carries only in-frame clones and drops some. This table has about 240,000 clones, 85% to 95% appearing once. In Seattle, patients joined the study during active infection and were tracked longitudinally. Trimming took off 3 bases at V and 7 bases at J, with 12 bases between the two ends. The CDR3 runs to 13 residues. Germline loops: CDR1 MNHEY, CDR2 SVGAGI. Sequencing was carried out using peripheral blood. This chain uses TRBV6-5 with TRBJ1-1; possibly TRBD1 for D (6 bases). The sequence was collected from a man aged 25-45 years with COVID-19, enrolled during active disease. This CDR3 is CASSYGRTVEAFF. As DNA, the CDR3 is TGTGCCAGCAGTTATGGCCGGACAGTTGAAGCTTTCTTT.